The 17 T cell receptor beta chains below come from one sample, sequenced in a study of cytomegalovirus exposure and HLA in healthy donors. Primers for the PCR totalled 60 Vbeta and 13 Jbeta. Sequencing was performed with immunoSEQ multiplex PCR; in TCRdb, only in-frame clones are kept and a portion is missing. The sample yields under 200,000 clones, about 75% seen once. The source material was PBMCs. Source of these receptors: a male donor in good health and CMV-seropositive.

This rearrangement joins TRBV19 to TRBJ2-5; TRBD1 matches at 10 bases. The CDR3 totals 15 residues. Germline V gene lookup returns CDR1 LNHDA and CDR2 SQIVND (reference sequence). V shed 3 bases, J shed 4 bases, and the junction held 5 bases outside the gene matches. DNA for the CDR3: TGTGCCAGTAGTATCGACAGGGGGCTGGGAGAGACCCAGTACTTC. Amino acid sequence: CASSIDRGLGETQYF. Filled out from reference TRBV19 and TRBJ2-5, the complete variable domain reads DGGITQSPKYLFRKEGQNVTLSCEQNLNHDAMYWYRQDPGQGLRLIYYSQIVNDFQKGDIAEGYSVSREKKESFPLTVTSAQKNPTAFYLCASSIDRGLGETQYFGPGTRLLVL.

A few counts support this clone. The chain has TRBV2 and TRBJ2-4, with 11 bases aligning to TRBD2. V lost 2 bases to trimming and J lost 7 bases; unmatched junction nucleotides: 4. CDR3 size: 15 residues. The V gene's germline CDR1 is SNHLY and CDR2 FYNNEI. This CDR3 reads CASSETGLAGNIQYF. The CDR3 DNA sequence: TGTGCCAGCAGTGAAACTGGACTAGCGGGTAACATTCAGTACTTC.

V gene TRBV25-1 combines with J gene TRBJ1-1; possible D gene TRBD1, 5 bases. With 8 bases removed from V and 1 base from J, the gap between germline ends came to 14 bases. Germline lookup yields CDR1 MGHDK and CDR2 SYGVNS. The CDR3 runs to 14 residues. The CDR3 here is CASVESGQNTEAFF. For the CDR3, the DNA is TGTGCCAGCGTAGAATCCGGACAGAACACTGAAGCTTTCTTT.

V is TRBV13 and J is TRBJ2-1; 7 positions match TRBD1. CDR3 length equals 11 residues. Germline V gives CDR1 PRHDT, CDR2 FYEKMQ (reference sequence). The ends lost 5 bases at V and 12 bases at J; junction bases unmatched: 4. Here the CDR3 DNA reads TGTGCCAGCAGCGCCAACAGGGGGCAGTTCTTC. Amino acids: CASSANRGQFF.

This clone has only one observation. The chain links TRBV14 to TRBJ2-5; TRBD2 matches at 9 bases. This CDR3 has 15 residues. CDR1 and CDR2 from the germline V gene are SGHDN and FVKESK. V was clipped by 1 base and J by 6 bases; unmatched bases: 6. The CDR3 nucleotides read TGTGCCAGCAGCCAAGGCGGGGGGGCCCGTAAGACCCAGTACTTC. Protein: CASSQGGGARKTQYF.

J is TRBJ2-4 and V is TRBV7-9; TRBD2 might be the D (6 bases). V shed 4 bases and J shed 6 bases, with 10 bases lying between them. The CDR3 has 13 amino acids. The germline V gene has CDR1 SEHNR and CDR2 FQNEAQ (reference sequence). The chain's CDR3 is CASSWGEVNIQYF. The CDR3 nucleotides read TGTGCCAGCAGCTGGGGGGAAGTAAACATTCAGTACTTC.

The chain uses TRBV14 and TRBJ1-1; tentative D call: TRBD1 (6 bases). This CDR3 has 13 amino acids. The V gene lost 4 bases and the J gene lost 4 bases, with 10 bases spanning the gap. The germline V gene has CDR1 SGHDN and CDR2 FVKESK. CDR3 amino acids: CASSLGQPTEAFF. The CDR3 nucleotides read TGTGCCAGCAGCCTTGGACAGCCCACTGAAGCTTTCTTT.

The chain recombines TRBV2 with TRBJ2-7; TRBD2 is a possible D gene (6 bases). This CDR3 contains 15 residues. Germline V CDR1 and CDR2: SNHLY, FYNNEI. V lost 7 bases and J 2 bases, leaving 18 bases between the germline ends. CDR3 sequence: CASNQMGGGAYEQYF. The CDR3 DNA follows: TGTGCCAGCAACCAGATGGGGGGAGGAGCCTACGAGCAGTACTTC.

V usage is TRBV6-5 and J usage is TRBJ2-7, with a possible D match to TRBD1 (6 bases). The germline gives CDR1 MNHEY, CDR2 SVGAGI. V was clipped by 0 bases and J by 2 bases, with 11 bases between them. The CDR3 runs 15 residues. CDR3 sequence reads: CASSYSGPGAYEQYF. In DNA, the CDR3 is TGTGCCAGCAGTTACTCCGGACCAGGGGCCTACGAGCAGTACTTC.

This sequence joins TRBV5-1 and TRBJ1-1, with 8 bases that match TRBD1. Germline V gene data show CDR1 as SGHRS and CDR2 as YFSETQ. The J segment lost 6 bases and the V segment lost 4 bases, leaving 11 bases of the junction unmatched. The CDR3 contains 15 residues. The CDR3: CASSPDRALGAEAFF. For the CDR3, the DNA is TGCGCCAGCAGCCCGGACAGGGCCCTTGGCGCTGAAGCTTTCTTT.

The chain links TRBV6-5 to TRBJ2-5; D may be TRBD2 (6 bases). The V end lost 6 bases, the J end lost 1 base, and 12 bases lay between the germline ends. The CDR3 is made up of 14 amino acids. CDR1 MNHEY and CDR2 SVGAGI come from the germline V gene. The chain's CDR3 is CASSLLGGQETQYF. The CDR3 DNA reads TGTGCCAGCAGCCTCTTGGGGGGCCAAGAGACCCAGTACTTC.

V is TRBV6-5 and J is TRBJ2-5; 9 bases fit TRBD1. Matching the DNA end better, TRBJ2-7 makes the J call doubtful. The germline CDR1 and CDR2 sequences are MNHEY and SVGAGI. This CDR3 is built from 13 residues. This chain's CDR3 is CASSRDRGYEQYF. The CDR3 nucleotides are TGTGCCAGCAGCCGAGACAGGGGGTACGAGCAGTACTTC.

This rearrangement joins TRBV4-1 to TRBJ2-1; 8 bases fit TRBD1. This CDR3 is 12 amino acids long. J was trimmed by 9 bases and V by 6 bases; bases with no gene match: 4. Looked up from germline, CDR1 is MGHRA and CDR2 is YSYEKL. The chain's CDR3 is CASRPTGGEQFF. In nucleotides, the CDR3 is TGCGCCAGCAGACCTACAGGGGGTGAGCAGTTCTTC.

V is TRBV2 and J is TRBJ2-7, with 10 bases fitting TRBD2. This CDR3 is 14 amino acids long. J lost 5 bases, V lost 6 bases, and 7 bases had no gene match. The germline CDR1 and CDR2 sequences are SNHLY and FYNNEI. The CDR3 coding sequence is TGTGCCAGCAGGATTAGCGGGGGGCAAAACGAGCAGTACTTC. Its protein is CASRISGGQNEQYF.

The gene calls are TRBV7-8 and TRBJ1-6; maybe TRBD1 (6 bases). Deletions cut 6 bases from V and 7 bases from J, with 13 bases between. CDR3 size: 14 residues. Germline V lookup: CDR1 SGHVS, CDR2 FQNEAQ. This CDR3 is CASSRLGGNSPLHF. In DNA, the CDR3 is TGTGCCAGCAGTCGTCTAGGGGGAAATTCACCCCTCCACTTT.

This clone was seen once. The sample carries other DNA sequences with the same CDR3. The chain joins TRBV7-8 to TRBJ1-1; TRBD1 agrees at 7 bases. CDR1 SGHVS and CDR2 FQNEAQ come from the germline V gene. CDR3 size: 15 residues. V shed 1 base and J 1 base; nucleotides not matched to a gene: 3. The chain's CDR3 is CASSLEAGGNTEAFF. The CDR3 nucleotides read TGTGCCAGCAGCTTAGAGGCAGGGGGGAACACTGAAGCTTTCTTT.

The rearrangement uses TRBV5-1 and TRBJ2-1; 14 bases map to TRBD2. The CDR3 is 15 residues long. Germline V CDR1 and CDR2: SGHRS, YFSETQ. J was trimmed by 7 bases and V by 5 bases; bases with no gene match: 5. The CDR3 bases are TGCGCCAGCAGTTGGACTAGCGGGGGGCCTAATGAGCAGTTCTTC. This sequence encodes CASSWTSGGPNEQFF.